This is a list of T cell receptor beta chains from one sample in a study of regulatory T cells in long-lasting Graves disease. TCRdb re-analysed the multiplex PCR reads in MiXCR, keeping a single row per CDR3 protein. The sample contains around 480,000 distinct CDR3 sequences, more than 15% of which appear only once. These data also featured in a second study, about T cells in Graves' hyperthyroidism and ophthalmopathy.

The sequenced sample was peripheral blood mononuclear cells (PBMCs), obtained at new diagnosis, from a patient treated with antithyroid drugs. Receptors were obtained from a woman aged 35-60 years with Graves disease. CDR3s include the opening cysteine and the closing phenylalanine or tryptophan. D genes are given only for firm matches. Expanded clones are given a class, and other clones once, few, many or no size at all.

clone_size: many
j_call: TRBJ1-2
v_call: TRBV7-2
d_call: TRBD1
cdr3_nt: TGTGCCAGCAGCTTAAGATACCAGGGGGCTGAAGGCTACACCTTC
cdr3_aa: CASSLRYQGAEGYTF

clone_size: many
j_call: TRBJ2-3
v_call: TRBV27
d_call: TRBD2
cdr3_nt: TGTGCCAGCAGTTTAATAGCGGGGCCGGGAGATACGCAGTATTTT
cdr3_aa: CASSLIAGPGDTQYF

clone_size: -
j_call: TRBJ2-7
v_call: TRBV4-1
d_call: -
cdr3_nt: TGCGCCAGCAGCCAATATGGGGGGAGAGGGCTATCCCGGATCAACGAGCAGTACTTC
cdr3_aa: CASSQYGGRGLSRINEQYF

clone_size: -
j_call: TRBJ1-1
v_call: TRBV29-1
d_call: -
cdr3_nt: TGCAGCGTTGAAGGACACTGGAACACTGAAGCTTTCTTT
cdr3_aa: CSVEGHWNTEAFF

clone_size: few
j_call: TRBJ1-2
v_call: TRBV5-6
d_call: TRBD1
cdr3_nt: TGTGCCAGCAGCCCGAGTGGGACAGAGAGCGGTGGCTACACCTTC
cdr3_aa: CASSPSGTESGGYTF

clone_size: -
j_call: TRBJ2-2
v_call: TRBV4-1
d_call: -
cdr3_nt: TGCGCCAGCAGCCAAGATCCGGCAGGACATAAGAACACCGGGGAGCTGTTTTTT
cdr3_aa: CASSQDPAGHKNTGELFF

clone_size: many
j_call: TRBJ1-1
v_call: TRBV11-2
d_call: -
cdr3_nt: TGTGCCAGCAGCCTATTCTTGGGGCAGGGCCAAACTGAAGCTTTCTTT
cdr3_aa: CASSLFLGQGQTEAFF

clone_size: many
j_call: TRBJ2-7
v_call: TRBV4-1
d_call: -
cdr3_nt: TGCGCCAGCAGCCAAACAGGGACCTACGAGCAGTACTTC
cdr3_aa: CASSQTGTYEQYF

clone_size: many
j_call: TRBJ2-3
v_call: TRBV27
d_call: -
cdr3_nt: TGTGCCAGCAGACCGATGGGCCCTAAACAGTGGCCTAGCACAGATACGCAGTATTTT
cdr3_aa: CASRPMGPKQWPSTDTQYF

clone_size: -
j_call: TRBJ2-6
v_call: TRBV5-1
d_call: -
cdr3_nt: TGCGCCACCAGACAATCCTCTGGGGCCAACGTCCTGACTTTC
cdr3_aa: CATRQSSGANVLTF